The source of this T cell receptor beta chain is a study of vaccination effects on CD4 cells after COVID-19. Study details: The study obtained samples from a couple of convalescent patients 16 days and one week before vaccination.

There are 15 residues in the CDR3. Trimming took off 2 bases at V and 0 bases at J, with 11 bases between the two ends. CDR1 KGHSH and CDR2 LQKENI come from the germline V gene. This table comes from immunoSEQ multiplex PCR, and its TCRdb copy is limited to in-frame clones, with some not included. The table lists around 75,000 clones, over 65% of them singletons. Antigen-specific CD4+ T cells were expanded with viral peptide pools in the ViraFEST assay before sequencing. Culturing for roughly 9 days preceded CD4+ T cell isolation. This individual tested PCR-positive for SARS-CoV-2 infection between March and December 2020. Regarding this clone: The antigen is not known.

The clonotype was recovered from a human donor who had a prior SARS-CoV-2 infection. This chain uses TRBV18 with TRBJ2-7, with a possible D match to TRBD1 (5 bases). The starting material was CD4+ T cells from PBMCs cultured with HIV peptides, obtained before COVID-19 vaccination. Subset described: HIV-1 Nef peptide pool negative control/reference culture. The DNA of the CDR3 is TGTGCCAGCTCACCAATGGAAGACAGCTCCTACGAGCAGTACTTC. It codes for CASSPMEDSSYEQYF.